The next 25 T cell receptor beta chains were all read from a single sample in a study of blood T cells in healthy people across ages. The second PCR ran about 6 to 12 cycles with a sample-barcoded 5' primer and J-beta primers. TCRdb fed the 5' RACE reads into MiXCR, producing one record per CDR3 protein. The sample records roughly 1,000,000 distinct CDR3 sequences, less than 25% being singletons. These data are also associated with another study on T cells of mothers and their children.

Sequencing was performed on blood. All receptors come from a girl aged 2-10 years in good health.

The genes are TRBV9 and TRBJ2-7, with D uncertain. Between the trimmed V and J ends, which lost 3 bases and 3 bases, there was a span of 13 bases. Germline CDR1 is SGDLS and CDR2 is YYNGEE. The CDR3 extends over 14 amino acids. The CDR3 is CASSGGTANYEQYF. As DNA, the CDR3 is TGTGCCAGCAGCGGAGGAACAGCCAACTACGAGCAGTACTTC. Combining the CDR3 with reference TRBV9 and TRBJ2-7 gives the whole variable domain DSGVTQTPKHLITATGQRVTLRCSPRSGDLSVYWYQQSLDQGLQFLIQYYNGEERAKGNILERFSAQQFPDLHSELNLSSLELGDSALYFCASSGGTANYEQYFGPGTRLTVT.

The chain uses TRBV6-5 and TRBJ2-5; tentatively, D is TRBD2 (6 bases). This CDR3 contains 14 residues. Trimming removed 2 bases from V and 1 base from J, with 8 bases in between. CDR1 and CDR2 (germline): MNHEY, SVGAGI. The CDR3 sequence is CASSYGTLQETQYF. The DNA of the CDR3 is TGTGCCAGCAGTTACGGGACTCTCCAAGAGACCCAGTACTTC.

A few counts support this clonotype. The chain uses TRBV2 and TRBJ2-3; TRBD2 matches at 11 bases. Germline CDR1 and CDR2: SNHLY and FYNNEI. After removal of 5 bases from V and 5 bases from J, the junction contained 15 bases not matched to a gene. This CDR3 has 18 residues. CDR3 residues: CASSTLPGLAGPLDTQYF. DNA of the CDR3: TGTGCCAGCAGTACTTTACCTGGACTAGCGGGTCCCCTAGATACGCAGTATTTT. The full variable domain, in which reference TRBV2 and TRBJ2-3 provide the parts outside the CDR3, is EPEVTQTPSHQVTQMGQEVILRCVPISNHLYFYWYRQILGQKVEFLVSFYNNEISEKSEIFDDQFSVERPDGSNFTLKIRSTKLEDSAMYFCASSTLPGLAGPLDTQYFGPGTRLTVL.

On this clonotype itself: This may come from a read error, since a much larger clone is one base off. This rearrangement joins TRBV27 to TRBJ2-1; maybe TRBD2 (5 bases). Germline values: CDR1 MNHEY, CDR2 SMNVEV (reference sequence). Trimming removed 1 base from V and 0 bases from J, with 7 bases in between. There are 15 residues in the CDR3. CDR3 loop: CASSLWESSYNEQFF. In DNA form, the CDR3 reads TGTGCCAGCAGTTTATGGGAGAGCTCCTACAATGAGCAGTTCTTC.

The chain joins TRBV29-1 to TRBJ2-5; 8 positions agree with TRBD1. The junction had 8 bases not matched to a gene; V was cut back by 6 bases and J by 2 bases. Germline-derived CDR1 and CDR2 are SQVTM and ANQGSEA. This CDR3 region has 14 residues. For the CDR3, the DNA is TGCAGCGTCCGGGACAGGACTGTACAAGAGACCCAGTACTTC. Translation gives CSVRDRTVQETQYF.

The rearrangement joins TRBV11-2 to TRBJ2-7; 7 bases map to TRBD2. V trimming: 4 bases; J trimming: 1 base; junction bases outside the gene matches: 22. The germline V gene encodes CDR1 SGHAT and CDR2 FQNNGV. This CDR3 region has 20 residues. The CDR3 bases are TGTGCCAGCAGCTCCCTCCCGGGGCGGGAGATATGGAGTCGGTCCTACGAGCAGTACTTC. This translates into CASSSLPGREIWSRSYEQYF.

There are a few counts of this clonotype. CDR3 loop: CASTSGQGRTEAFF. The CDR3 DNA sequence: TGTGCCAGCACCAGCGGACAGGGCAGGACTGAAGCTTTCTTT. This chain links TRBV7-9 with TRBJ1-1; 8 bases map to TRBD1. The CDR3 totals 14 residues. CDR1 and CDR2 (germline): SEHNR, FQNEAQ (reference sequence). The V segment lost 7 bases and the J segment 5 bases; nucleotides outside the gene matches: 9.

The rearrangement joins TRBV9 to TRBJ1-2, with 8 bases aligning to TRBD1. Germline CDR1 reads SGDLS; CDR2 reads YYNGEE. V shed 3 bases and J 2 bases; nucleotides not matched to a gene: 12. This CDR3 region has 17 residues. CDR3 coding DNA: TGTGCCAGCAGCGCGCCGGGACGGCAGGGGGCCAACTATGGCTACACCTTC. Translated, it gives CASSAPGRQGANYGYTF.

This clonotype was seen more than once but under ten times. This chain connects TRBV5-1 to TRBJ2-5; TRBD1 agrees at 7 bases. The closer fit of TRBJ2-7 to the DNA end suggests the J call may be wrong. The CDR3 is 15 residues long. Germline CDR1 is SGHRS and CDR2 is YFSETQ. Here the CDR3 reads CASREQPGGSDEQYF. The CDR3 nucleotides are TGCGCCAGCAGGGAACAACCAGGGGGATCGGACGAGCAGTACTTC.

This clonotype was picked up a small number of times. V usage is TRBV9 and J usage is TRBJ1-2; D is unresolved. V lost 4 bases to trimming and J lost 3 bases, with 16 bases between them. Germline-derived CDR1 and CDR2 are SGDLS and YYNGEE. The CDR3 is 15 residues long. The CDR3 DNA follows: TGTGCCAGCAGCACGCCGGTCGCTCAGGACTATGGCTACACCTTC. Amino acid sequence: CASSTPVAQDYGYTF.

This clonotype came up a few times. The V call is TRBV29-1, the J call TRBJ1-1; D unresolved. Trimming removed 6 bases from V and 3 bases from J, with 11 bases in between. Per germline, CDR1 SQVTM and CDR2 ANQGSEA. The CDR3 length is 12 residues. The CDR3 region is CSVEQSDTEAFF. DNA of the CDR3: TGCAGCGTGGAACAAAGCGACACTGAAGCTTTCTTT.

V is TRBV29-1 and J is TRBJ1-2, with 7 bases lining up with TRBD1. CDR1 and CDR2 from the germline V gene are SQVTM and ANQGSEA. Germline trimming cut 0 bases from V and 4 bases from J; bases unmatched to any gene: 5. The CDR3 length is 14 residues. In DNA, the CDR3 is TGCAGCGTTGAAGACCACACAGGGGTCTATGGCTACACCTTC. The encoded protein is CSVEDHTGVYGYTF.

This clonotype was counted between two and nine times. The chain has TRBV29-1 and TRBJ1-4, with a tentative D call TRBD1 (5 bases). Trimming removed 1 base at V and 7 bases at J, with 13 bases between. The CDR3 totals 14 residues. The germline V gene has CDR1 SQVTM and CDR2 ANQGSEA. The CDR3 is CSVEALGGGEKLFF. As DNA, the CDR3 is TGCAGCGTTGAAGCACTCGGGGGAGGTGAAAAACTGTTTTTT. The full variable domain, its missing parts supplied by reference TRBV29-1 and TRBJ1-4, is SAVISQKPSRDICQRGTSLTIQCQVDSQVTMMFWYRQQPGQSLTLIATANQGSEATYESGFVIDKFPISRPNLTFSTLTVSNMSPEDSSIYLCSVEALGGGEKLFFGSGTQLSVL.

This clonotype has just a few counts. At one end, the junction sequence differs from germline, possibly due to a read error. The chain is built from TRBV24-1 and TRBJ1-5; no clear D gene. Per germline, CDR1 KGHDR and CDR2 SFDVKD. The CDR3 is 16 residues long. The CDR3 is CATGEGPGYSNQPQHF. CDR3 nucleotides: TGTGCCACCGGTGAAGGCCCGGGATATAGCAATCAGCCCCAGCATTTT.

The chain has TRBV6-2 or TRBV6-3 and TRBJ2-5; 10 nucleotides align to TRBD2. The CDR3 is 15 amino acids. V trimming: 6 bases; J trimming: 2 bases; junction bases outside the gene matches: 6. Looked up from germline, CDR1 is MNHEY and CDR2 is SVGEGT. The CDR3 reads CASSRILAGQETQYF. The CDR3, as DNA: TGTGCCAGCAGCCGAATACTAGCGGGGCAAGAGACCCAGTACTTC.

This clonotype was counted ten times or more. The chain combines TRBV13 with TRBJ2-5; TRBD1 matches 7 bases. V lost 5 bases to trimming and J lost 2 bases; unmatched junction nucleotides: 5. Germline-derived CDR1 and CDR2 are PRHDT and FYEKMQ (reference sequence). CDR3 length equals 14 residues. The CDR3 spells CASSPTGRQETQYF. The CDR3 nucleotides read TGTGCCAGCAGCCCGACAGGGCGACAAGAGACCCAGTACTTC.

This chain joins TRBV20-1 and TRBJ1-2, with D unresolved. The ends were cut back, 5 bases at V and 5 bases at J, with 9 bases in the middle. In germline, CDR1 is DFQATT, CDR2 SNEGSKA (reference sequence). The CDR3 extends over 11 amino acids. CDR3 nucleotides: TGCAGTGCTCCCCCCTATTATGGCTACACCTTC. Its protein is CSAPPYYGYTF.

The V and J genes are TRBV12-3 or TRBV12-4 and TRBJ2-5; the D is unclear. Trimming removed 7 bases from V and 5 bases from J, with 14 bases in between. The CDR3 contains 13 residues. The CDR3 DNA reads as TGTGCCAGCAAAGGTGAAGGGTGGGAGACCCAGTACTTC. Its protein is CASKGEGWETQYF.

The chain uses TRBV20-1 and TRBJ1-4; D is uncertain. There are 14 residues in the CDR3. V was clipped by 3 bases and J by 5 bases, with 13 bases between them. The germline V gene encodes CDR1 DFQATT and CDR2 SNEGSKA (reference sequence). DNA for the CDR3: TGCAGTGCTAGTGGCGGGCCCCAAAATGAAAAACTGTTTTTT. Amino acids: CSASGGPQNEKLFF.

V and J are TRBV3-1 and TRBJ1-2; possible D gene TRBD1, 5 bases. V was pared by 3 bases and J by 8 bases, with 10 bases between. CDR1 is LGHDT, CDR2 YNNKEL, per germline (reference sequence). This CDR3 region has 12 residues. The CDR3 DNA reads as TGTGCCAGCAGCCATGCCGGGGGAGGCTACACCTTC. It codes for CASSHAGGGYTF.

This clonotype was picked up many times. This chain links TRBV4-1 with TRBJ1-5; D is perhaps TRBD1 (5 bases). Trimming shortened V by 0 bases and J by 7 bases, and 10 bases separated the two germline ends. The V gene's germline CDR1 is MGHRA and CDR2 YSYEKL. The CDR3 sequence is 14 residues long. CDR3 region: CASSQDGGAQPQHF. CDR3 bases: TGCGCCAGCAGCCAAGATGGCGGGGCGCAGCCCCAGCATTTT.

This chain joins TRBV4-2 and TRBJ2-2, with TRBD1 matching 7 bases. The germline CDR1 and CDR2 sequences are LGHNA and YNFKEQ. This CDR3 has 16 residues. The J segment lost 0 bases and the V segment lost 3 bases, leaving 4 bases of the junction unmatched. CDR3 protein: CASSHRQGPNTGELFF. For the CDR3, the DNA is TGTGCCAGCAGCCACCGACAGGGCCCGAACACCGGGGAGCTGTTTTTT.

This clonotype was seen only a few times. The chain employs TRBV7-9 and TRBJ1-3; D ambiguous. The V and J ends lost 2 bases and 8 bases respectively, with 7 bases between them. Per the germline V gene, CDR1 is SEHNR and CDR2 is FQNEAQ (reference sequence). The CDR3 totals 12 residues. DNA of the CDR3: TGTGCCAGCAGCTTACAGGATTACACCATATATTTT. Protein product: CASSLQDYTIYF. The entire variable domain, with the rest obtained from reference TRBV7-9 and TRBJ1-3, is as follows: DTGVSQNPRHKITKRGQNVTFRCDPISEHNRLYWYRQTLGQGPEFLTYFQNEAQLEKSRLLSDRFSAERPKGSFSTLEIQRTEQGDSAMYLCASSLQDYTIYFGEGSWLTVV.

The chain's CDR3 is CSARDRAASTDTQYF. CDR3 DNA sequence: TGCAGTGCTAGAGATCGGGCGGCTAGCACAGATACGCAGTATTTT. The J gene is TRBJ2-3, the V gene TRBV20-1; D unclear. This CDR3 region has 15 residues. Germline CDR1 reads DFQATT; CDR2 reads SNEGSKA (reference sequence). The V gene lost 0 bases and the J gene lost 0 bases, with 10 bases spanning the gap.

V and J are TRBV2 and TRBJ1-1; 10 nucleotides line up with TRBD1. This CDR3 has 15 amino acids. Trimming at V came to 6 bases and at J to 6 bases, leaving 10 bases not matched to a gene. From germline, CDR1 is SNHLY and CDR2 FYNNEI. The CDR3 sequence: CASRARQGAGSEAFF. The CDR3 bases are TGTGCCAGCAGGGCTCGACAGGGGGCCGGGTCTGAAGCTTTCTTT.